Included here is one T cell receptor beta chain sequence, with context. This clonotype has a handful of counts. Its antigen is unknown. No much larger clone is present one base from it, and per-base qualities are unavailable. These data belong to a study of response to subunit inactivated influenza vaccine (dated by TCRdb to the late 2010s). In terms of the full investigation: The study used deep quantitative T cell receptor repertoire profiling to track responses to a trivalent subunit inactivated influenza vaccine.

The receptor library was made with RT-PCR. Sequencing relied on an Illumina HiSeq 2500. TCRdb redid the processing of the public reads, applying fastp at Q25 and MiXCR, and retained in-frame beta chains. When rows share a CDR3 protein, they turn into one entry using the most common DNA and genes. In all, the sample holds hundreds of thousands of distinct CDR3 sequences, and approximately 12% of those were seen once. The ten largest clones capture about a tenth of the sample. Results and caveats for the whole study, not just this receptor: The authors proposed that each seasonal influenza vaccination may bring in only a limited number of new T cells.

This clonotype originated in a man in his forties or fifties who received an inactivated influenza vaccine. Donor details come from another sample of the same person, matched by shared clones. The specimen comprised PBMCs from blood, sampled on the day of vaccination.

The CDR3 amino acid sequence is: CASSRGPIDTYNEQFF. The DNA sequence is as follows: TGCGCCAGCAGTAGAGGACCGATCGACACTTACAATGAGCAGTTCTTC. The chain is encoded by TRBV5-1 joined to TRBJ2-1; no D gene is confidently identified. From the cysteine through the phenylalanine, the CDR3 covers 16 amino acids. Left in the record is the CDR3 DNA by itself, 48 bases read in frame from the first base. V and J lose 5 bases and 4 bases, and a span of 19 bases separates them. CDR1 and CDR2 (SGHRS, YFSETQ) derive from the germline V gene.